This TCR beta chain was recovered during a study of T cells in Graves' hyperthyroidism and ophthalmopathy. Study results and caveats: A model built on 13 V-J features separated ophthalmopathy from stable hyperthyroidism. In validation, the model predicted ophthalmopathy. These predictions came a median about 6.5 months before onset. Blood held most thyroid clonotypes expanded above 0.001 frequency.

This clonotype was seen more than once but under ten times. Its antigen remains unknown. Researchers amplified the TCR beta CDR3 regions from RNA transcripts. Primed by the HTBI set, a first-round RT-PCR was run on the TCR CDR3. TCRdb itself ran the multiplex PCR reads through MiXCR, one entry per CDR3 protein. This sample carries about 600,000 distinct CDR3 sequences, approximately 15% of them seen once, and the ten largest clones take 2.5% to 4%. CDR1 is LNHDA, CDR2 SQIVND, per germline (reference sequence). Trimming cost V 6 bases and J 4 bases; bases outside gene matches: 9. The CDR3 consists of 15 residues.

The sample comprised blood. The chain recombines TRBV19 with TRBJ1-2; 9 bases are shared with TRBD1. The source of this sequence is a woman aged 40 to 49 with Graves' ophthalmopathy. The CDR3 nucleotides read TGTGCCAGTAGCAAGGACAGGGGACCGGTCTATGGCTACACCTTC. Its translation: CASSKDRGPVYGYTF.